One sample yielded the 9 T cell receptor beta chains listed below, sequenced in a study of tissue T cells after allogeneic stem cell transplantation. The table came from immunoSEQ multiplex PCR; TCRdb's copy has only in-frame clones and leaves some out. The table lists about 8,200 clones, more than 35% of them singletons. The time point denotes: mouse harvest day 7 after allogeneic transplant. Tail vein injection delivered 10^7 T-cell-depleted bone marrow cells and 10^6 splenic CD5+ T cells. Sample: gut tissue. The receptors were gathered from a female BALB/c mouse given C57BL/6 T cells with graft-versus-host disease after an allogeneic hematopoietic cell transplant.

Regarding this clone: The gene names here belong to mouse. The read falls 1 residue short of the CDR3 end, and the missing part is taken from the germline J gene. V and J are TRBV1 and TRBJ2-3; 9 bases line up with TRBD1. The CDR3 length is 15 residues. Per the germline V gene, CDR1 is NSQYPW and CDR2 is LRSPGD (reference sequence). V gave up 4 bases and J gave up 1 base; unmatched junction bases: 3. The sequenced part of the CDR3 DNA is TGCACCTGCAGTGACCGGGACAGGGGTGCAGAAACGCTGTAT. Protein sequence: CTCSDRDRGAETLY. The full CDR3 protein reads CTCSDRDRGAETLYF.

There are a few counts of this clone. Gene and germline names: mouse. The read halts 1 residue ahead of the CDR3 end, with the missing end drawn from the germline J gene. The chain carries TRBV24 and TRBJ1-3; a possible D gene is TRBD1 (5 bases). With 0 bases removed from V and 0 bases from J, the gap between germline ends came to 12 bases. The CDR3 runs to 17 residues. CDR1 is KGHTA and CDR2 is FRNEEI in the germline V gene. The CDR3 DNA, read in part, is TGTGCCAGCAGTCTGTACCCAGGGAAGAATTCTGGAAATACGCTCTAT. It specifies CASSLYPGKNSGNTLY. The full CDR3 is CASSLYPGKNSGNTLYF.

Note on this clone: Gene and germline names: mouse. The read ends 1 residue shy of where the CDR3 ends; the end is completed using the germline J gene. This chain uses TRBV26 with TRBJ2-7; 11 bases are a match to TRBD2. Trimming took 2 bases from V and 6 from J; bases not matched to a gene: 3. Germline loops: CDR1 KGHPV, CDR2 FQNQEV (reference sequence). The CDR3 has 14 residues. The CDR3 loop is CASSLTGGAIEQYF. CDR3 DNA, as far as it was read: TGTGCCAGCAGTCTGACTGGGGGGGCGATTGAACAGTAC.

Within the sample, this clone is medium-sized. Mouse germline and gene names are used. The sequenced fragment ends 1 residue before the CDR3 boundary, so the rest is inferred from the germline J gene. The chain combines TRBV23 with TRBJ2-7; the D call of TRBD2 is as the table states it, not checked on the DNA. The CDR3 is 14 residues long. Germline loops: CDR1 KGHTA, CDR2 FQNQQP. The sequenced CDR3 bases are TGCTCCAGCAGTCACGGGGACTGGGGGTATGAACAGTAC. It translates to CSSSHGDWGYEQY. The CDR3 in full is CSSSHGDWGYEQYF.

To note about this clone: Here the gene names and germline are mouse. The read stops 1 residue short of the end of the CDR3; the missing end is completed from the germline J gene. The rearrangement links TRBV26 to TRBJ1-2; possible D gene TRBD1, 6 bases. Trimming cost V 4 bases and J 0 bases, with 9 bases left between them. Germline V lookup: CDR1 KGHPV, CDR2 FQNQEV (reference sequence). This CDR3 comprises 14 residues. The sequenced part of the CDR3 DNA is TGTGCCAGCAGTCGACAGGCAGCAAACTCCGACTACACC. Amino acid sequence: CASSRQAANSDYT. Given in full, the CDR3 is CASSRQAANSDYTF. The whole variable domain, remainder taken from reference TRBV26 and TRBJ1-2, is NSKVIQTPRYLVKGQGQKAKMRCIPEKGHPVVFWYQQNKNNEFKFLINFQNQEVLQQIDMTEKRFSAECPSNSPCSLEIQSSEAGDSALYLCASSRQAANSDYTFGSGTRLLVI.

This clone has a single count. These gene names are mouse names. The read falls 1 residue short of the CDR3 end, and the missing part is taken from the germline J gene. The sample has other DNA sequences that encode this CDR3 too. The V gene is TRBV26, the J gene TRBJ1-1; TRBD1 aligns across 9 bases. Per germline, CDR1 KGHPV and CDR2 FQNQEV (reference sequence). Losses at the gene ends were 6 bases for V and 3 bases for J; bases not matched to a gene: 2. The CDR3 consists of 13 residues. The CDR3 reads CASSRDRDTEVFF. The CDR3 bases that were read are TGTGCCAGCAGCCGGGACAGGGACACAGAAGTCTTC.

Comment on this clone: Gene names are mouse gene names. Here the CDR3 reads CASSRTNTEVFF. The CDR3 bases that were read are TGTGCCAGCAGTCGGACAAACACAGAAGTCTTC. The V gene is TRBV15, the J gene TRBJ1-1; D call uncertain. The CDR3 goes on 1 residue after the read ends, and that part is filled in from the germline J gene. The V end was cut by 5 bases, the J end by 0 bases, with 4 bases between. CDR1 is SGHND and CDR2 is FRSKSL in the germline V gene. CDR3 size: 12 residues.

A note on this clone: Gene names follow the mouse nomenclature. Read sequence stops 1 residue before the CDR3 end, and the germline J gene provides the missing end. The genes are TRBV3 and TRBJ1-3; D unresolved. Deletions cut 5 bases from V and 0 bases from J, with 8 bases between. There are 14 residues in the CDR3. Germline loops: CDR1 SNHLY, CDR2 FYNGKV (reference sequence). The DNA read from the CDR3 is TGTGCCAGCAGCCCAACAAATTCTGGAAATACGCTCTAT. Its protein is CASSPTNSGNTLY. The complete CDR3 reads CASSPTNSGNTLYF.

By proportion, this clone is large (0.1 to 1%). Each gene name is a mouse one. The sequence runs out 1 residue before the end of the CDR3; the remainder is reconstructed from the germline J gene. J is TRBJ1-5 and V is TRBV19, with a weak D call TRBD1 (5 bases). V lost 2 bases and J 0 bases, leaving 9 bases between the germline ends. This CDR3 spans 15 amino acids. Germline-derived CDR1 and CDR2 are FNHDT and SITEND (reference sequence). The CDR3 protein is CASSIRTNNNQAPLF. The DNA read from the CDR3 is TGTGCCAGCAGTATCCGGACAAATAACAACCAGGCTCCGCTT.